The sequence of this T cell receptor beta chain was determined in a study of blood T cells in healthy people across ages. Per-sample yields of isolated PBMCs were at least 7 million. General observations from the study: Strong correlation linked observed beta diversity and percent naive T cells. When one million T cells were used, diversity estimates were thought to be underestimates.

On this clonotype: The antigen is not known.

Combining a sample-barcoded 5' primer with a J-beta primer mix, a second PCR ran for about 7 to 12 cycles. TCRdb re-called the 5' RACE reads through MiXCR, storing one row per CDR3 protein. The profile shows hundreds of thousands of distinct CDR3 sequences, around 28% of them singletons. CDR1 SGDLS and CDR2 YYNGEE come from the germline V gene. Trimming removed 0 bases from V and 8 bases from J, with 15 bases in between. The CDR3 loop spans 15 amino acids. The genes are TRBV9 and TRBJ2-1, with a weak D call TRBD2 (7 bases). The receptor was isolated from a woman over 75 in good health. The sequenced sample consisted of blood. The DNA for the CDR3 is TGTGCCAGCAGCGTAGTAGGGGGGGGGCGGGATGAGCAGTTCTTC. This translates into CASSVVGGGRDEQFF.